The 9 T cell receptor beta chains presented below share a single source sample, sequenced in a study of blood T cell repertoires in COVID-19. The assay was immunoSEQ multiplex PCR, and TCRdb's table has in-frame clones only and misses some. Of about 210,000 clones listed, over 70% are singletons. Input material: peripheral blood. These receptors were taken from a woman between 45 and 65 years old with acute or convalescent COVID-19.

This clone has only a few counts. This chain links TRBV5-5 with TRBJ2-7; D remains ambiguous. Germline V gene sequence: CDR1 SGHKS, CDR2 YYEKEE (reference sequence). V was clipped by 0 bases and J by 0 bases, with 7 bases between them. This CDR3 region has 14 residues. The CDR3 is CASSLDIISYEQYF. The CDR3 nucleotides are TGTGCCAGCAGCTTGGACATAATCTCCTACGAGCAGTACTTC.

In its sample, this clone was seen a few times. An end of the junction differs from the germline gene, which may be a read error. The chain carries TRBV3-1 (or the pseudogene TRBV3-2) and TRBJ2-7; D remains unclear. The CDR3 length is 15 residues. The germline gives CDR1 LGHDT, CDR2 YNNKEL (reference sequence). The CDR3 DNA is TGTGCCAGCAGCCAATCGAGCGCTGTCGCCTACCAGCAGTACTTC. It translates to CASSQSSAVAYQQYF.

J is TRBJ2-7 and V is TRBV5-4; D is uncertain. The V gene's germline CDR1 is SGHNT and CDR2 YYREEE (reference sequence). V lost 4 bases and J lost 0, with 14 bases in between. The CDR3 has 15 residues. CDR3 in amino acids: CASSPGAESSYEQYF. For the CDR3, the DNA is TGTGCCAGCAGCCCCGGTGCGGAAAGCTCCTACGAGCAGTACTTC.

V and J are TRBV19 and TRBJ2-1, with 12 bases lining up with TRBD2. V dropped 3 bases and J dropped 0; count of bases not matched to a gene: 3. The CDR3 is made up of 17 amino acids. Germline V gene sequence: CDR1 LNHDA, CDR2 SQIVND (reference sequence). CDR3 sequence reads: CASSITSGRNSYNEQFF. The CDR3 DNA reads TGTGCCAGTAGTATTACTAGCGGGAGGAACTCCTACAATGAGCAGTTCTTC.

The chain recombines TRBV6-2 or TRBV6-3 with TRBJ2-2, with D perhaps matching TRBD1 (6 bases). V gave up 0 bases and J gave up 2 bases, with 13 bases separating them. Germline assignment: CDR1 MNHEY and CDR2 SVGEGT. There are 17 residues in the CDR3. CDR3 residues: CASSYSMQGLNTGELFF. CDR3 sequence (DNA): TGTGCCAGCAGTTACTCGATGCAGGGGCTTAACACCGGGGAGCTGTTTTTT.

The chain carries TRBV24-1 and TRBJ2-5; D gene unclear. From germline, CDR1 is KGHDR and CDR2 SFDVKD. Deletions cut 3 bases from V and 0 bases from J, with 7 bases between. The CDR3 has 14 residues. Here the CDR3 reads CATSDPSYQETQYF. In nucleotides, the CDR3 is TGTGCCACCAGTGATCCCTCGTACCAAGAGACCCAGTACTTC.

The chain carries TRBV28 and TRBJ2-7; no clear D gene. Germline-derived CDR1 and CDR2 are MDHEN and SYDVKM. Between the trimmed V and J ends, which lost 6 bases and 5 bases, there was a span of 14 bases. The CDR3 contains 13 residues. CDR3 nucleotides: TGTGCCAGCAGGAGGTCGAGTTCCCACGAGCAGTACTTC. Protein product: CASRRSSSHEQYF.

This clone was counted many times. CDR3 nucleotide sequence: TGCGCCAGCAGCCAAGCTTTGAGGGAAGATACGCAGTATTTT. This sequence encodes CASSQALREDTQYF. V usage is TRBV4-1 and J usage is TRBJ2-3; D perhaps matches TRBD2 (5 bases). V gave up 1 base and J gave up 5 bases, with 10 bases separating them. The CDR3 sequence is 14 residues long. Germline CDR1 reads MGHRA; CDR2 reads YSYEKL.

The J gene is TRBJ1-5, the V gene TRBV7-2; D unclear. This CDR3 is built from 13 residues. V was clipped by 4 bases and J by 3 bases, with 7 bases between them. Germline V gene sequence: CDR1 SGHTA, CDR2 FQGNSA. CDR3 in amino acids: CASSSGINQPQHF. In DNA, the CDR3 is TGTGCCAGCAGCTCGGGGATCAATCAGCCCCAGCATTTT. The complete variable domain, with remaining parts taken from reference TRBV7-2 and TRBJ1-5, reads GAGVSQSPSNKVTEKGKDVELRCDPISGHTALYWYRQSLGQGLEFLIYFQGNSAPDKSGLPSDRFSAERTGGSVSTLTIQRTQQEDSAVYLCASSSGINQPQHFGDGTRLSIL.